A single T cell receptor beta chain is shown here with its context. CDR3 length: 14 residues. The germline V gene encodes CDR1 MDHEN and CDR2 SYDVKM. The V and J ends lost 3 bases and 6 bases, in that order; junction bases with no gene match: 2. The table came from immunoSEQ multiplex PCR; TCRdb's copy has only in-frame clones and leaves some out. The sample has around 610,000 clones, around 96% seen once; the top ten hold about 0.12%. This sample is drawn from a study of shared clonotypes between healthy human individuals. Terminally differentiated effector memory CD45RA+ cells were excluded by CCR7 positive selection of CD45RO-negative cells. The study drew its donors from healthy HIV-negative adults without recent acute infections or vaccinations.

The TCR comes from a woman aged 25 to 39 in good health. The sample was naive CD8+ T cells sorted from blood. The gene calls are TRBV28 and TRBJ1-4; 9 bases match TRBD1. Written as DNA, the CDR3 is TGTGCCAGCAGTTTTACAGGGGGCGATGAAAAACTGTTTTTT. The encoded protein is CASSFTGGDEKLFF.